The TCR beta chain under discussion was sequenced for a study of OX40 agonist ivuxolimab in advanced cancers. The overall study: The drug used for patients, ivuxolimab, was an agonistic anti-OX40 (CD134) antibody.

Findings and caveats of the study: With doses of 0.1-3.0 mg/kg, partial responders showed among the lowest clonal expansion. At doses 0.1 to 3.0 mg/kg, CD4+ and CD8+ clones expanded.

The ends were cut back, 7 bases at V and 2 bases at J, with 12 bases in the middle. CDR1 and CDR2 (germline): MDHEN, SYDVKM. The CDR3 is 13 amino acids. The data were produced by immunoSEQ multiplex PCR, yet TCRdb's version contains in-frame clones alone and is incomplete. This sample yields tens of thousands of clones, of which over 75% are seen a single time; approximately 20% belongs to the top ten. Note on this clone: The antigen is unknown.

The cohort excluded patients with autoimmune disease history or systemic immunosuppression. This TCR was recovered from an adult with an advanced solid tumor such as melanoma, head and neck, liver or kidney cancer. The starting material was CD4+ or CD8+ T cells sorted from blood, obtained in a trial of the OX40 agonist ivuxolimab. The chain uses TRBV28 and TRBJ2-7; TRBD1 is a possible D gene (5 bases). For the CDR3, the DNA is TGTGCCAGCATGCAACAGGAAACCTACGAGCAGTACTTC. Its translation: CASMQQETYEQYF.